This TCR beta chain is drawn from a study of blood T cell repertoires in COVID-19 (dated by TCRdb to 2020 to 2022). Study-wide context: The collaborator samples originated in the United States, Italy and Spain and spanned the acute and convalescent phases of COVID-19. The prospective study material was composed of cDNA or gDNA derived from T cells, B-cell-depleted T cells, or PBMCs. The dataset comprised deeply sampled blood TCRbeta repertoires from subjects exposed to, actively infected with, or recovered from COVID-19. The repertoires were made available in a free public database intended to serve as a resource for research on the immune response to SARS-CoV-2. Samples came from the ongoing ImmuneRACE study (first 160 participants) plus 1,254 subjects from 6 global collaborators. Nearly every sample came with metadata listing a de-identified subject ID, COVID-19 status, age in years and sex. Where available, HLA class I and class II types were taken from metadata supplied by the sample provider and were not determined by assay-based typing.

The investigation overall reported the following: How much clinical and demographic metadata was included differed by source and by participant, and the metadata was provided uncurated.

The immunoSEQ Assay, a bias-controlled multiplex PCR, was used to amplify TCRbeta CDR3 regions from genomic DNA. The study's own analysis went as follows. Nucleated cell counts per sample were estimated from amplification of reference gene primers within the assay. To quantify the absolute abundance of each unique TCRbeta CDR3 rearrangement, sequence reads were collapsed and filtered. For each sample, productive Simpson clonality was calculated as the square root of Simpson's diversity index over productive rearrangements. The table comes from immuneACCESS by way of TCRdb, which keeps in-frame sequences with V and J called. Part of the clones is missing from these tables; in studies checked, under half for an unresolved V gene and the rest for unknown reasons. From that table come the V and J calls and clone size; the DNA was used to work out D and trimming. In this sample the table shows about 200,000 clones, over 75% of which occur a single time. The ten largest clones represent 6.5% to 9% of the sample.

In regard to this clone: Its antigen is not yet known. Base quality data are lacking; no much larger clone is found one base away.

Enrolling through a virtual design, the prospective study's participants ranged in age from roughly 18 to 89 years and lived across 20 to 25 United States geographic areas. To assign participants to cohorts, the prospective study relied on clinical history that participants themselves reported in a screening survey and a study questionnaire. Mobile phlebotomists in the prospective study collected whole blood, serum and a nasopharyngeal or oropharyngeal swab from every participant. Over an approximately 2-month period, participants in the prospective study had the option of providing additional blood draws and questionnaires. Blood samples from the prospective study were shipped frozen or at room temperature prior to DNA extraction. From the cysteine up to the phenylalanine, the CDR3 has a length of 13 residues. Of the read, only the CDR3 DNA is kept; its 39 bases are in frame from base 1. The germline V gene (reference sequence) sets CDR1 to LGHDT and CDR2 to YNNKEL. Germline trimming: 3 bases from V, 9 bases from J; junction bases outside gene matches: 5.

The chain links TRBV3-1 (or the pseudogene TRBV3-2) with TRBJ1-5, with TRBD1 identical over 7 junction bases. The origin of this receptor is a woman aged 35 to 49 with acute COVID-19. Material: PBMCs or T cells enriched from blood (not recorded which). The CDR3 is CASSQTGRRPQHF. The DNA sequence is as follows: TGTGCCAGCAGCCAGACAGGGAGGAGGCCCCAGCATTTT.